This record covers a single TCR beta chain. This clonotype was found many times. The antigen this receptor binds is unknown. No base qualities exist here, and no much larger clone lies one base off it. This beta chain is a stray read from a library made for alpha chains; its abundance is not meaningful. CDR1 and CDR2 (SGHDT, YYEEEE) derive from the germline V gene. Including the terminal cysteine and phenylalanine, the CDR3 comprises 14 residues. The kept DNA is CDR3 alone, 42 bases in frame from the first base. V sheds 0 bases and J sheds 5 bases, leaving 11 bases between their ends. Taken with the paper, the label for time point translates to: sample taken at primary tumor resection. The donors were about 65 patients from the lung TRACERx cohort who had early-stage, untreated non-small cell lung cancer. TCR sequencing used whole RNA extracted from tumor and nontumor lung tissue, or from cryopreserved PBMC samples, without cell sorting. Patients were selected for TCR sequencing only if sufficient RNA was available from at least two tumor regions. Before being selected, tumor and adjacent nontumor lung specimens were reviewed by a lung pathologist.

This record belongs to a study of spatial heterogeneity in lung cancer (dated by TCRdb to the late 2010s). As for the study more broadly: Beta-chain transcripts were consistently detected in greater numbers than alpha-chain transcripts, which likely reflected higher beta-chain transcript abundance. In the raw uncorrected reads, each unique combination of TCR and UMI appeared more than ten times on average. TCR alpha and beta repertoires were quantitatively compared across multiple tumor regions, matched nontumor lung and blood in non-small cell lung cancer. Nonsynonymous mutation counts, determined by whole-exome sequencing of tumor tissue, were related to TCR repertoire features. Both alpha and beta chains were TCR-sequenced in samples taken at surgery, namely 220 tumor regions, under 80 matched nontumor lung samples and just over 55 PBMC samples. General findings and caveats noted by the study authors: Confirming at a functional level the hypothesis that regional TCRs recognize regional mutations was considered to require additional single-cell paired TCR alpha and beta sequencing.

The receptor library was made with 5' RACE. The sample was run on a NextSeq 500. In the TCR library protocol, a unique molecular identifier was attached to each TCR cDNA molecule so that PCR and sequencing errors could be corrected. Per the original workflow: TCR identification, UMI-based error correction and CDR3 extraction were all carried out with Decombinator tools. TCRs above a frequency of 2 per 1,000, corresponding to the top 1% of the tumor frequency distribution, were defined as expanded. Rényi diversity was computed with the R vegan package after subsampling each repertoire 100 times to 5,000 TCRs. To build CDR3 similarity networks, amino acid triplet string-kernel similarity was used, and CDR3s were connected when their pairwise similarity was above 0.82. The raw public reads went through TCRdb reprocessing: fastp at Q25, MiXCR clone calling, in-frame beta chains kept. Rows are combined by CDR3 protein, so each entry shows the most common genes and DNA. These V and J calls derive from TCRdb rather than the authors' analysis. This sample holds over 14,000 distinct CDR3 sequences; roughly 4% were observed only once. The top ten hold around a tenth of the sample.

The V and J genes are TRBV5-6 and TRBJ1-2, with the D gene uncertain. This specimen consisted of normal lung tissue next to the tumor, obtained at surgery. This receptor was taken from a male donor with early-stage non-small cell lung cancer. The encoded CDR3 is CASSLAWVIYGYTF. The DNA is as follows: TGTGCCAGCAGCTTGGCGTGGGTGATTTATGGCTACACCTTC.